This T cell receptor (beta chain) was sequenced for a study of blood T cell repertoires in COVID-19. The CDR3 extends over 17 amino acids. Germline-derived CDR1 and CDR2 are LNHDA and SQIVND (reference sequence). Trimming removed 5 bases from V and 6 bases from J; junction bases left unmatched: 10. The data were produced by immunoSEQ multiplex PCR, yet TCRdb's version contains in-frame clones alone and is incomplete. Found here are 55,000 to 65,000 clones, around 80% of them singletons; the top ten hold 3.5%. The sequenced sample was peripheral blood. V is TRBV19 and J is TRBJ2-1, with 13 bases fitting TRBD2. This sequence was found in a man between 60 and 75 years old with acute or convalescent COVID-19. CDR3 protein: CASSWTSGRDGFNEQFF. CDR3 nucleotides: TGTGCCAGTAGTTGGACTAGCGGGAGAGATGGTTTCAATGAGCAGTTCTTC.